This T cell receptor (beta chain) was sequenced for a study of cytomegalovirus exposure and HLA in healthy donors. This clone has a handful of counts. Amplification used 60 Vbeta primers and 13 Jbeta primers. Sequencing used immunoSEQ multiplex PCR; TCRdb keeps in-frame clones, though not all of them. The sample consists of around 200,000 clones, 80% of them appearing once. The CDR3 has 14 amino acids. Germline V CDR1 and CDR2: KGHSH, LQKENI. Deletions cut 6 bases from V and 5 bases from J, with 16 bases between. The sequenced sample was PBMCs. The sequence was obtained from a boy aged 5-17 years in good health and CMV-seronegative. This chain joins TRBV18 and TRBJ1-2; D not certain. The CDR3 DNA follows: TGTGCCAGCTCTCCAGTGGCGGAATCGTATGGCTACACCTTC. Its translation: CASSPVAESYGYTF.